Here is one TCR beta chain with its context. Trimming shortened V by 0 bases and J by 7 bases, and 9 bases separated the two germline ends. The CDR3 runs 13 residues. Looked up from germline, CDR1 is LGHNA and CDR2 is YNFKEQ. The sample originates from a study of blood T cell repertoires in COVID-19. Study background: The United States, Italy and Spain provided the acute and convalescent COVID-19 samples. The analysed material was cDNA or gDNA that came from T cells, B-cell-depleted T cells, or PBMCs.

How the authors handled the data: Quantification of nucleated cells was approximated via reference gene primer amplification. Sequencing was performed with immunoSEQ multiplex PCR; in TCRdb, only in-frame clones are kept and a portion is missing. Clone size and the V and J calls come from that table; the DNA yielded D and trimming. The data contain over 250,000 clones, about 88% of them singletons. Sequencing used peripheral blood. This receptor was identified in a man aged 60 to 69 who had recovered from COVID-19. The V gene is TRBV4-2, the J gene TRBJ1-2, with D tentatively TRBD1 (6 bases). The CDR3 reads CASSQDTGSGYTF. The CDR3 DNA sequence: TGTGCCAGCAGCCAAGACACAGGGAGTGGCTACACCTTC.